The rows below give T cell receptor beta chains drawn from one sample of a study of T cells after yellow fever vaccination. MiXCR, applied by TCRdb to the 5' RACE reads, yields one record per CDR3 protein. The sample comprises some 290,000 distinct CDR3 sequences, about 10% of which are singletons, and less than 3.5% rests with the top ten. Sequencing used CD4+ T cells sorted from PBMCs, obtained 45 days after the yellow fever booster vaccination. Every receptor here comes from a man in his late teens or twenties who received the YFV17D yellow fever vaccine. The CDR3 runs from the conserved cysteine through the conserved F or W. The order of the fields is J gene, D gene, clone size, V gene, CDR3 protein, CDR3 DNA. A D gene is named only where the DNA matches it firmly. The size of a clone is reported for some rows only, either as once, few or many, or as a class for expanded clones.

TRBJ2-3	TRBD1	many	TRBV7-9	CASSRGQTTDTQYF	TGTGCCAGCAGCCGGGGACAGACCACAGATACGCAGTATTTT
TRBJ2-5	.	few	TRBV29-1	CSVEYTGGAETQYF	TGCAGCGTTGAATACACAGGGGGGGCGGAGACCCAGTACTTC
TRBJ1-3	.	.	TRBV5-1	CASSLGPSGNTIYF	TGCGCCAGCAGCTTGGGCCCCTCTGGAAACACCATATATTTT
TRBJ2-3	TRBD2	.	TRBV12-5	CASGLVRGLAADTQYF	TGTGCTAGTGGTTTGGTACGAGGACTAGCGGCAGATACGCAGTATTTT
TRBJ1-1	.	.	TRBV19	CASMFDASTEAFF	TGTGCCAGTATGTTCGACGCCAGCACTGAAGCTTTCTTT
TRBJ2-3	TRBD2	few	TRBV20-1	CSARDILAADTQYF	TGCAGTGCTAGAGATATCCTAGCGGCAGATACGCAGTATTTT
TRBJ2-7	.	many	TRBV4-2	CASSLDRDTYEQYF	TGTGCCAGCAGCCTCGACCGGGACACCTACGAGCAGTACTTC
TRBJ2-3	.	.	TRBV7-2	CASSLNEGDTQYF	TGTGCCAGCAGCTTAAATGAGGGGGATACGCAGTATTTT
TRBJ1-2	.	.	TRBV12-3/TRBV12-4	CASTPRRNYGYTF	TGTGCCAGCACACCCCGAAGAAACTATGGCTACACCTTC
TRBJ2-5	TRBD2	.	TRBV6-5	CASWPSGTSGQTQYF	TGTGCCAGCTGGCCCTCCGGGACTAGCGGGCAGACCCAGTACTTC
TRBJ1-4	.	few	TRBV5-4	CASSFLNDEKLFF	TGTGCCAGCAGCTTTTTGAACGATGAAAAACTGTTTTTT
TRBJ1-2	TRBD1	.	TRBV7-9	CASSLGQSKLGYTF	TGTGCCAGCAGCTTGGGACAGAGCAAGCTTGGCTACACCTTC
TRBJ2-5	TRBD1	few	TRBV28	CASSDRAETQYF	TGTGCCAGCAGTGACAGGGCAGAGACCCAGTACTTC
TRBJ2-6	TRBD1	.	TRBV3-1	CASSPTGTGANVLTF	TGTGCCAGCAGCCCGACAGGGACTGGGGCCAACGTCCTGACTTTC
TRBJ2-5	.	.	TRBV6-1	CASTSWVGVETQYF	TGTGCCAGCACCTCGTGGGTCGGGGTGGAGACCCAGTACTTC
TRBJ2-4	.	few	TRBV5-1	CASSSPGLQGNIQYF	TGCGCCAGCAGCTCCCCGGGGTTGCAGGGAAACATTCAGTACTTC
TRBJ2-6	.	many	TRBV25-1	CASSEYTGAGANVLTF	TGTGCCAGCAGTGAATATACGGGAGCTGGGGCCAACGTCCTGACTTTC
TRBJ1-4	.	.	TRBV7-8	CASSLGGGPHGEKLFF	TGTGCCAGCAGCTTAGGGGGCGGGCCCCACGGGGAAAAACTGTTTTTT
TRBJ2-7	.	many	TRBV12-3/TRBV12-4	CASSVTSYEQYF	TGTGCCAGCAGTGTGACTAGCTACGAGCAGTACTTC
TRBJ1-1	.	few	TRBV28	CASSSYDRFTEAFF	TGTGCCAGCAGTTCGTACGACAGGTTCACTGAAGCTTTCTTT